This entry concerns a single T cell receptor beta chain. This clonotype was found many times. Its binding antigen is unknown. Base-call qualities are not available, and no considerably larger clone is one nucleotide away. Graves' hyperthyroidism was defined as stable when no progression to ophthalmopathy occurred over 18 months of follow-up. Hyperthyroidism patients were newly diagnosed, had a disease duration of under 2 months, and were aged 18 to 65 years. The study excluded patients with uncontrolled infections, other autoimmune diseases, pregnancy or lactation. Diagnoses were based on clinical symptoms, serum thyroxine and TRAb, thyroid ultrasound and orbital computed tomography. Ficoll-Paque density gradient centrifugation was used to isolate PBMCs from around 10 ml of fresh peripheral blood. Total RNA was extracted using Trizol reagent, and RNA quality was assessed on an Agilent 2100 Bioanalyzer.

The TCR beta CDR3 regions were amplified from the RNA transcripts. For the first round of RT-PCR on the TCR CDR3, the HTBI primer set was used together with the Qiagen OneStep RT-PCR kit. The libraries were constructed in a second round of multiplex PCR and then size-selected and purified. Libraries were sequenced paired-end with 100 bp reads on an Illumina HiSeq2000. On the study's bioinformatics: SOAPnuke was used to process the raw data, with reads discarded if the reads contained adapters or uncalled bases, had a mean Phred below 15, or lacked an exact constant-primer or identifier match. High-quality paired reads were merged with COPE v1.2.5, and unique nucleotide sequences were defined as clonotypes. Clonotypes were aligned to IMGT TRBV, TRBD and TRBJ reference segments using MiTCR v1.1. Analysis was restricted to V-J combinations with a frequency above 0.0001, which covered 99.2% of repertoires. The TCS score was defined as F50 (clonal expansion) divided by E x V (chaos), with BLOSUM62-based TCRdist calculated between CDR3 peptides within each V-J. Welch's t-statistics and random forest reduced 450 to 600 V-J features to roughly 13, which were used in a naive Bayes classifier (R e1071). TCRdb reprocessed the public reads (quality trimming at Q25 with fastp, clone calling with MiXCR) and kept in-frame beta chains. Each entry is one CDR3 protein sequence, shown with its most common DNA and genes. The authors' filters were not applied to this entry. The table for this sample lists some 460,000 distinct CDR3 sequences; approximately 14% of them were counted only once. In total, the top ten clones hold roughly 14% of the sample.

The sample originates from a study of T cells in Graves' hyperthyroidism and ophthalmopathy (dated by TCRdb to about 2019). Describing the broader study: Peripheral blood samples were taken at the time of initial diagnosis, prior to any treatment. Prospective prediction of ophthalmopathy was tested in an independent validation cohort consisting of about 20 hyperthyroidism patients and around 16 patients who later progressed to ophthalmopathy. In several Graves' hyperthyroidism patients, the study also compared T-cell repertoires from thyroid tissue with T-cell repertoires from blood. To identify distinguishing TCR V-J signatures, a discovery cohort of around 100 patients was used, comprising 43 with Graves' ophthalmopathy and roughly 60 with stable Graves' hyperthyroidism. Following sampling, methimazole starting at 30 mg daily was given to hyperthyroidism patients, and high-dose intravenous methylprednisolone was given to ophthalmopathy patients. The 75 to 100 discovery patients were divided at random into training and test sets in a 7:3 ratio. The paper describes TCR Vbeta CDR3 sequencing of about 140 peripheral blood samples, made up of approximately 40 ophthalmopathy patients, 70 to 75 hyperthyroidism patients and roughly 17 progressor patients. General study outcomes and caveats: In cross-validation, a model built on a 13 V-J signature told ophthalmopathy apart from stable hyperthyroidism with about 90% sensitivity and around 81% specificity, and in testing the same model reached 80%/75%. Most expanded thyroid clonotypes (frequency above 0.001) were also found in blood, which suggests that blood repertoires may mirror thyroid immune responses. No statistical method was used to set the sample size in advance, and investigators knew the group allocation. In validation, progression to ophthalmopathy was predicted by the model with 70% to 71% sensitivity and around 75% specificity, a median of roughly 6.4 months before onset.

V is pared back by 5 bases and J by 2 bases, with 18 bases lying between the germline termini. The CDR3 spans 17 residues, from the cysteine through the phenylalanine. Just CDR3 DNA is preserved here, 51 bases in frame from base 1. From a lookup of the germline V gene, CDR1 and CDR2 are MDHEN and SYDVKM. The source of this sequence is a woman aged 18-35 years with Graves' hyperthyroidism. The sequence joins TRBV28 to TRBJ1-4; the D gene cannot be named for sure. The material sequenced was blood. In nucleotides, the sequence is TGTGCCAGCAGTATTCGCGCAGGCGGGTATACTAATGAAAAACTGTTTTTT. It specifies CASSIRAGGYTNEKLFF.